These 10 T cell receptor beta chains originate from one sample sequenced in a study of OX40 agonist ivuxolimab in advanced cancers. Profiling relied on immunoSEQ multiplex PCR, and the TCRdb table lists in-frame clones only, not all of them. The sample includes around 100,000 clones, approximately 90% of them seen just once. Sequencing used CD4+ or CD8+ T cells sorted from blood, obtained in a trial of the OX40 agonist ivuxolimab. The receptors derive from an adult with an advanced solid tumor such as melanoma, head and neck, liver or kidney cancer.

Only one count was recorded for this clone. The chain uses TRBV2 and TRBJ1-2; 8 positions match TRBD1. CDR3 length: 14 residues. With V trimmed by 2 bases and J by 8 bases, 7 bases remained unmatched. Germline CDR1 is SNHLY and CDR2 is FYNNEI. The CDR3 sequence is CASSEWQGAGGYTF. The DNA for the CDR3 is TGTGCCAGCAGTGAATGGCAGGGGGCGGGAGGCTACACCTTC.

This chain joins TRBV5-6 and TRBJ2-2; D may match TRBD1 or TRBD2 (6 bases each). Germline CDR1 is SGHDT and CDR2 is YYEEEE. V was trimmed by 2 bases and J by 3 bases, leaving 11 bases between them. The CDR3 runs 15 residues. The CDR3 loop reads CASSLRGAHTGELFF. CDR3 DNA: TGTGCCAGCAGCTTAAGGGGGGCGCACACCGGGGAGCTGTTTTTT.

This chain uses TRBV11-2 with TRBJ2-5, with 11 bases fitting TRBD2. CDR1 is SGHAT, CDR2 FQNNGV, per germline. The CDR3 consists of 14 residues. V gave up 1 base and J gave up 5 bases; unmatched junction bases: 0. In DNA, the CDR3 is TGTGCCAGCAGCTTAGGGACTAGCGGGGAGACCCAGTACTTC. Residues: CASSLGTSGETQYF.

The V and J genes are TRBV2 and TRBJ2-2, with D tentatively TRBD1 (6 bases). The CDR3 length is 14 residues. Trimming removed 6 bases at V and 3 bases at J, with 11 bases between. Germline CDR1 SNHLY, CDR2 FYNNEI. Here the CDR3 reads CASRTGTYTGELFF. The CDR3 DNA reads TGTGCCAGCAGGACCGGGACATACACCGGGGAGCTGTTTTTT.

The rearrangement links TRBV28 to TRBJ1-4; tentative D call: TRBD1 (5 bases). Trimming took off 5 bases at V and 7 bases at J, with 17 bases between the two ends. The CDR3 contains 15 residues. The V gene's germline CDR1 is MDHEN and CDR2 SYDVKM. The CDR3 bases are TGTGCCAGCAGTACTCGGGGGGGGAGCGTTGAAAAACTGTTTTTT. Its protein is CASSTRGGSVEKLFF.

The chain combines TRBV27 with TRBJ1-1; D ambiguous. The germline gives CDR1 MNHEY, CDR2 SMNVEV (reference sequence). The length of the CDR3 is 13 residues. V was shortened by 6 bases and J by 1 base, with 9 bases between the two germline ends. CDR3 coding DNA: TGTGCCAGCAGCTTGGAGAGGAACACTGAAGCTTTCTTT. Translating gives CASSLERNTEAFF.

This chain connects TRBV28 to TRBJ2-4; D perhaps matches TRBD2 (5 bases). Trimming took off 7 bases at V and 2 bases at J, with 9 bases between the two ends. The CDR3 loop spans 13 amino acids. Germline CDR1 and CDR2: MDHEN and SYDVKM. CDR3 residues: CASIGEPKNIQYF. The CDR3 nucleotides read TGTGCCAGCATCGGGGAGCCCAAAAACATTCAGTACTTC.

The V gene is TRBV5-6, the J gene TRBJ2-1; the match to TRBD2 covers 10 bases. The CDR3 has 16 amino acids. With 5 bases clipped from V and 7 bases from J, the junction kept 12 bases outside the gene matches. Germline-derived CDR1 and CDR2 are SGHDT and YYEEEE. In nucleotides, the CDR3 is TGTGCCAGCAGTATCCCGAGCGGGAGGGCAAGTAATGAGCAGTTCTTC. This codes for CASSIPSGRASNEQFF. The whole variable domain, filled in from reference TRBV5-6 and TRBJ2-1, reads DAGVTQSPTHLIKTRGQQVTLRCSPKSGHDTVSWYQQALGQGPQFIFQYYEEEERQRGNFPDRFSGHQFPNYSSELNVNALLLGDSALYLCASSIPSGRASNEQFFGPGTRLTVL.

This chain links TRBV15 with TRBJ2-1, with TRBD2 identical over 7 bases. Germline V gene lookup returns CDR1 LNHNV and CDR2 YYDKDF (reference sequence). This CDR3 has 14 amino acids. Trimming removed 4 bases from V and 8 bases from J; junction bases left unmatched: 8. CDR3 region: CATSIRGSDYEQFF. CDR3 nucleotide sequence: TGTGCCACCAGCATTCGCGGGAGCGACTATGAGCAGTTCTTC.

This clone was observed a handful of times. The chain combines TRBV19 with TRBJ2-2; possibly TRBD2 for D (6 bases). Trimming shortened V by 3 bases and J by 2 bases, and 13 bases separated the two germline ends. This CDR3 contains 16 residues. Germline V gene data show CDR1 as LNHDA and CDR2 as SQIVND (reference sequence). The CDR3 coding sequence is TGTGCCAGTAGTATCGCGAGGCGGGGAAACACCGGGGAGCTGTTTTTT. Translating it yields CASSIARRGNTGELFF.